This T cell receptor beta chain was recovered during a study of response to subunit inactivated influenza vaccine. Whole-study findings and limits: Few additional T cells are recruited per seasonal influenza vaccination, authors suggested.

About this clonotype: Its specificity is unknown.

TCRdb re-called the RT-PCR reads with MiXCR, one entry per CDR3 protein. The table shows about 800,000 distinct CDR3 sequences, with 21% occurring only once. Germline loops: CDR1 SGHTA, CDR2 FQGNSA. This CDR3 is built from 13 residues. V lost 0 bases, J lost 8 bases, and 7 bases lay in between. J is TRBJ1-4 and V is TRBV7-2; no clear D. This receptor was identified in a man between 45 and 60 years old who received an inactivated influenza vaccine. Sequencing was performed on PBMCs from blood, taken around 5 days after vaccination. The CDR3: CASSLAMGEKLFF. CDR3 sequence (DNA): TGTGCCAGCAGCTTAGCCATGGGGGAAAAACTGTTTTTT.